These T cell receptor beta chains were read from a single sample in a study of blood T cell repertoires in COVID-19. Sequencing was performed with immunoSEQ multiplex PCR; in TCRdb, only in-frame clones are kept and a portion is missing. Found here are around 88,000 clones, about 85% of them singletons; the top ten hold about 11%. Sequencing input: peripheral blood. Every receptor here comes from a woman of 80 years or more with acute or convalescent COVID-19. The conserved cysteine and the conserved F or W are not part of the CDR3 here. A D gene is named only where the DNA matches it firmly.

v_gene	d_gene	CDR3aa
TRBV5-1	TRBD1	ASSLGGTGVQETQY
TRBV18	NA	ASSSLVPYEQY
TRBV7-2	NA	ASSLVGLGGYT
TRBV19	TRBD1	ASSMAGGAGNSPLH
TRBV18	NA	ASSPRGGKETQY
TRBV18	NA	ASSPGQTYGYT
TRBV6-5	NA	ASSPGTIITGELF
TRBV14	NA	ASSLRGAIGYT
TRBV3-1/TRBV3-2	TRBD2	ASSQVAGSYNEQF
TRBV20-1	NA	SARTDYGYT
TRBV3-1/TRBV3-2	NA	ASSQEMYRNRSGNTIY
TRBV28	NA	ASSLILQGNGDTIY
TRBV7-6	TRBD2	ASSLELGTSGGANEQF
TRBV14	NA	ASSQDSFGEAF
TRBV2	TRBD1	ASSEAGFGTAYGYT
TRBV10-3	TRBD2	AISGLAGNLASQY
TRBV10-3	NA	AISGGQNTEAF
TRBV11-3	TRBD2	ASSPGLAGRHTDTQY
TRBV5-1	NA	ASSWRMNTEAF
TRBV6-7	NA	ANVMRNNQPQH
TRBV29-1	TRBD1	SVRTGVLNNSPLH
TRBV6-1	NA	ASSEGRQYGYT
TRBV27	NA	ASRGGEIAEAF
TRBV6-4	NA	ASSVSPGTEAF
TRBV10-3	TRBD1	AISLGTGGNEKLF
TRBV6-5	TRBD2	ASRKRGEYNEQF
TRBV6-5	NA	ASSVPGSGNTIY
TRBV28	NA	ASNGGAPGKLF
TRBV7-9	NA	ASSLEGLNTEAF
TRBV24-1	TRBD1	ATSEAQGQYYGYT
TRBV6-5	TRBD1	ASSYGQGNQPQH
TRBV11-2	NA	ASSDSNYGYT
TRBV6-5	NA	ASSGTVNYGYT
TRBV6-5	TRBD2	ASSYSAGAGTDTQY
TRBV2	NA	AGTPTIGVADTQY
TRBV12-3/TRBV12-4	NA	ASSSRETALY
TRBV15	NA	ATSPITRFHEQF
TRBV4-3	NA	ASSQDVPLSGSPLH